This T cell receptor (beta chain) emerged from a study of vaccination and CD4 T cells after COVID-19 (dated by TCRdb to between 2021 and 2022). Background on the whole study: Every convalescent patient had a positive nasal swab PCR test for SARS-CoV-2, with mild disease in nine patients and severe disease in one. In under 13 COVID-19 convalescent patients and several infection-naive healthy vaccine recipients, researchers compared the spike-specific CD4+ TCR repertoire from before mRNA vaccination with the repertoire from after. The cultures were stimulated with overlapping spike peptide pools from SARS-CoV-2 and from the common cold coronaviruses HCoV-NL63, HCoV-OC43 and HCoV-229E. In the convalescent cohort there were six males and four females, among whom were two Hispanic individuals, seven Caucasians, two Asians and one multiracial person. Post-COVID blood samples were collected from convalescent patients a median of around 100 days after diagnosis, with a range of about 35 to 180 days. In control cultures, a CEFX viral epitope pool was used as positive control, an HIV-1 Nef peptide pool was used as negative control, or no peptide was added. The time from the second vaccine dose to post-vaccine blood sampling had a median of approximately 72 days and ranged from roughly 13 to 241 days. Each participant got two doses of either the Pfizer-BioNTech BNT162b2 vaccine (n=8) or the Moderna mRNA-1273 vaccine (n=2).

General conclusions and limits of the study: Among the post-vaccine SARS-CoV-2-reactive clones in convalescent patients, a median approximately 90% showed up only after vaccination, which suggests vaccine-specific priming. An increase in the median number of SARS-CoV-2-reactive clonotypes from approximately 21 after infection to some 38 after vaccination was observed, but the change was not found to be significant. Only a relatively small number of convalescent patients were included in the study, and early timepoints following natural infection were not analyzed. In convalescent patients, nearly all vaccine-specific clones (304 of 307) were found to be mono-reactive for SARS-CoV-2 spike rather than cross-reactive with common cold coronaviruses.

Library preparation employed PCR. TCR sequencing of DNA from cultured CD4+ T cells used the Oncomine TCR Beta short-read assay at the Johns Hopkins FTIC core. The QIAamp micro DNA kit was used to extract genomic DNA from the cultured CD4+ T cells. Oncomine TCR Beta libraries from cultured CD4+ T cells were pooled using unique dual indexes and sequenced on an Illumina iSeq 100. The study's processing was this. Non-productive sequences were removed, and CDR3s not starting with C, not ending with F or W, or shorter than 7 amino acids were discarded. Antigen-specific clonotypes were identified with the MANAFEST web application by comparing peptide-stimulated wells with reference and other culture wells. Positive clones required FDR below 0.05, an odds ratio above 5, and productive frequency above 0.1% in at least two of three replicate wells. A clonotype was classed as cross-reactive if the clonotype showed significant expansion both in SARS-CoV-2 spike wells and in at least one common cold coronavirus spike condition. Similarity between CDR3 sequences was evaluated in R version 3.6.1 using Levenshtein distances (stringdist) and unrooted phylogenetic trees (ape). Using fastp trimming at Q25 and MiXCR clonotype assembly, TCRdb reanalyzed the public sequencing data and kept in-frame beta chains. CDR3 protein sequences are deduplicated, and each keeps its most common genes and DNA. The V and J calls here are based on TCRdb, not the publication. Across this sample there are 20,000 or so distinct CDR3 sequences, with 58% seen only once. The ten largest account for about 9.8% of the sample.

This clonotype was seen a few times. No antigen is known for it. No quality values exist for individual bases; no much larger clone is one base distant. In light of the paper, this sample's treatment or condition label describes: roughly nine-day PBMC culture with coronavirus spike peptide pools or control peptides (ViraFEST assay). The study used the ViraFEST assay, which expanded antigen-specific T cells with peptide pools and then identified expanded clonotypes by TCR sequencing. Positive SARS-CoV-2 PCR tests in the convalescent patients dated from March to December 2020, before Alpha, Beta and Delta variants emerged in the United States. Roughly 2 million PBMCs per well were cultured in IMDM with about 5% human AB serum and approximately 10 IU/ml IL-2, plus 10 ug/ml peptide pools. Half of the culture medium was replaced with fresh IL-2-containing medium on days 3 and 7. After 10 to 11 days of culture, CD4+ T cells were isolated by negative selection with the EasySep CD4+ T cell isolation kit. Ficoll-Paque Plus gradient centrifugation was used to isolate PBMCs from whole blood, and the isolated PBMCs were then either used fresh or cryopreserved at -140C. In general, triplicate wells were set up for every culture condition.

This clonotype was sampled from a human donor who had recovered from COVID-19. The material was CD4+ T cells from blood, cultured in vitro, obtained after SARS-CoV-2 vaccination.

The DNA is as follows: TGTGCCAGCAGTTCGACTAGTCTCGTCAAAAACATTCAGTACTTC. This sequence encodes CASSSTSLVKNIQYF. The chain joins TRBV27 to TRBJ2-4, with TRBD2 tentatively as D gene (6 bases match). The CDR3 sequence holds 15 residues, the cysteine and phenylalanine included. Just CDR3 DNA is preserved here, 45 bases in frame from base 1. V is shortened by 4 bases, J by 3 bases, and the region joining them spans 13 bases. CDR1 and CDR2 were assigned from the germline V gene (reference sequence) as MNHEY and SMNVEV.